What follows describes a single TCR beta chain. Its cognate antigen is unknown. The CDR3 runs to 14 residues. Trimming took off 9 bases at V and 0 bases at J, with 13 bases between the two ends. CDR1 and CDR2 (germline): SNHLY, FYNNEI. Genomic DNA provided the template from which TCR beta VDJ and CDR3 profiles were obtained. MiXCR, run by TCRdb on the reads, gives a single entry per CDR3 protein. The profile shows roughly 80,000 distinct CDR3 sequences, around 70% of them singletons. The data were obtained in a study of CD8+CD57+ T cells in acquired aplastic anemia. Study-level background: The DNA of sorted CD4+ and CD8+ cells averaged approximately 3.4 ug. Findings and caveats of the study: Patients and controls shared approximately 30 CD8+ CDR3 sequences, highly expressed in patients.

Patients chosen for sequencing had shown CD8+CD57+ cell expansion by flow cytometry. The cohort consisted entirely of patients having severe acquired aplastic anemia. The source material was sorted CD4+, CD8+, or CD8+CD57+ T cells (not recorded which) from PBMCs. The TCR comes from a human donor with aplastic anemia. The gene calls are TRBV2 and TRBJ2-3, with unresolved D. The CDR3 nucleotides are TGTGCCAGACAGAAGGCGGTGAGCACAGATACGCAGTATTTT. This sequence encodes CARQKAVSTDTQYF.